This T cell receptor (beta chain) was sequenced in a study of molecular identifiers for immune sequencing clone quantification. For bulk TCR libraries, previously described methods and listed TCR primers were used. TCRdb passed the PCR reads through MiXCR, listing each CDR3 protein once. The sample includes over 300,000 distinct CDR3 sequences, roughly a quarter of them seen just once. Naive CD8 T cells underwent sorting with the CD8+CD4-CCR7+CD45RA+ definition. V shed 2 bases and J shed 1 base, with 11 bases lying between them. The length of the CDR3 is 15 residues. The germline V gene encodes CDR1 LNHDA and CDR2 SQIVND (reference sequence). This clonotype has more than one count but fewer than ten.

The origin of this receptor is a human donor in good health. Some libraries in this study had Jurkat cell RNA spiked in. V and J are TRBV19 and TRBJ1-1; possibly TRBD1 for D (5 bases). Sequencing was performed on naive CD8+ T cells from blood, with Jurkat cell RNA spiked in. The subset denotes: FACS-sorted CD8+CD4-CCR7+CD45RA+ naive T cells. CDR3 DNA: TGTGCCAGTAGTATAATGGGGGTTCGGAACACTGAAGCTTTCTTT. It specifies CASSIMGVRNTEAFF.